These T cell receptor beta chains were read from a single sample in a study of early T cells in non-severe SARS-CoV-2 infection. MiXCR, applied by TCRdb to the 5' RACE reads, yields one record per CDR3 protein. The data contain approximately 83,000 distinct CDR3 sequences, about 14% of them singletons. Sequencing input: whole blood. These receptors all stem from an adult who was a healthcare worker with PCR-confirmed SARS-CoV-2 infection or an uninfected control (not recorded which). Each CDR3 is given with its conserved first and last residue. Each record gives: D gene, V gene, J gene, clone size, CDR3 DNA, CDR3 protein. The D gene is left open where the match is weak. Part of the rows lack a size; the others show once, few, many or a class for expanded clones.

>TRBD1|TRBV2|TRBJ2-7|-
TGTGCCAGCATCGAAGGGACAGGGGAGGGGGAGCAGTACTTC
CASIEGTGEGEQYF
>-|TRBV21-1|TRBJ2-4|few
TGTGCCAGTATCCGGGACTTAGCCATTCAGTACTTC
CASIRDLAIQYF
>TRBD2|TRBV19|TRBJ2-3|-
TGTGCCAGTACTCGGGGGGGGTCGGATACGCAGTATTTT
CASTRGGSDTQYF
>TRBD1|TRBV18|TRBJ2-7|few
TGTGCCAGCTCACCTACGCTGGGACAGGGGACGCAGTACTTC
CASSPTLGQGTQYF
>-|TRBV29-1|TRBJ1-1|medium-sized
TGCAGCGCCAGGGAGTTTAGCACTGAAGCTTTCTTT
CSAREFSTEAFF
>-|TRBV12-5|TRBJ1-2|few
TGTGCTAGTGGTTTCCTCCAGGGAGGTAACTATGGCTACACCTTC
CASGFLQGGNYGYTF
>TRBD1|TRBV12-3/TRBV12-4|TRBJ1-1|many
TGTGCCAGCAGCCAGACAGGGTACACTGAAGCTTTCTTT
CASSQTGYTEAFF
>TRBD2|TRBV12-3/TRBV12-4|TRBJ2-7|many
TGTGCCAGCACCCCGAGCGGGAGGACCTACGAGCAGTACTTC
CASTPSGRTYEQYF
>-|TRBV4-1|TRBJ2-7|-
TGCGCCAGCAGCCCGGGACGGACCAGCTCCTACGAGCAGTACTTC
CASSPGRTSSYEQYF
>-|TRBV7-2|TRBJ2-1|many
TGTGCCAGCAGCTTAGTGGGCCTAGCCGAGGATGAGCAGTTCTTC
CASSLVGLAEDEQFF
>-|TRBV7-3|TRBJ2-1|-
TGTGCCAGCAGCTTAGACGACAGGAACGGCAATGAGCAGTTCTTC
CASSLDDRNGNEQFF